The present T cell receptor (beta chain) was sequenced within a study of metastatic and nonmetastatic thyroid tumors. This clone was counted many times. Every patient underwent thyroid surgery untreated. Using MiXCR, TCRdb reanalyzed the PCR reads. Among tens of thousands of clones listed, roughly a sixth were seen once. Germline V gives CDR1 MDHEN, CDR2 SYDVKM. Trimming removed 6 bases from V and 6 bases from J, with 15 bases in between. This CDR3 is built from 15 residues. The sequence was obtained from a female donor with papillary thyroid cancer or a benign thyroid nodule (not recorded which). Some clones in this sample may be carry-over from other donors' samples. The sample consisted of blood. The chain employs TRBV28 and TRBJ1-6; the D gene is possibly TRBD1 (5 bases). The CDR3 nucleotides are TGTGCCAGCAGGGTACAGGAGATCGCTAATTCACCCCTCCACTTT. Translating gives CASRVQEIANSPLHF.